Listed below are T cell receptor beta chains from one sample, sequenced in a study of cytomegalovirus exposure and HLA in healthy donors. The repertoire was sequenced with immunoSEQ multiplex PCR; TCRdb's copy has only in-frame clones and lacks some. The sample lists roughly 180,000 clones; more than 75% were seen once. The sequenced material came from PBMCs. The receptors were sampled from a woman aged 30 to 39 in good health and CMV-seropositive. Both conserved end residues are part of each CDR3.

J gene: TRBJ1-3
CDR3 length: 15
V gene: TRBV5-1
CDR3 protein: CASSAYDSSGNTIYF

J gene: TRBJ1-3
CDR3 length: 16
V gene: TRBV18
CDR3 protein: CASSPTGASNGNTIYF

J gene: TRBJ2-3
CDR3 length: 17
V gene: TRBV7-3
CDR3 protein: CASSQGLAGGSTDTQYF

J gene: TRBJ1-3
CDR3 length: 15
V gene: TRBV7-9
CDR3 protein: CSSSLRQGAGNTIYF

J gene: TRBJ2-5
CDR3 length: 16
V gene: TRBV6-6
CDR3 protein: CASSYSAGGVQETQYF

J gene: TRBJ2-3
CDR3 length: 14
V gene: TRBV4-3
CDR3 protein: CASSWSGGPDTQYF

J gene: TRBJ2-2
CDR3 length: 14
V gene: TRBV4-3
CDR3 protein: CASSQHGGTGELFF

J gene: TRBJ2-1
CDR3 length: 16
V gene: TRBV6-1
CDR3 protein: CASSEDTGGAYNEQFF

J gene: TRBJ2-2
CDR3 length: 19
V gene: TRBV11-2
CDR3 protein: CASRMVRLAGVPNTGELFF

J gene: TRBJ2-1
CDR3 length: 15
V gene: TRBV25-1
CDR3 protein: CASSDSGGVHNEQFF

J gene: TRBJ2-3
CDR3 length: 15
V gene: TRBV28
CDR3 protein: CASSLRDRDADTQYF

J gene: TRBJ2-7
CDR3 length: 15
V gene: TRBV5-5
CDR3 protein: CASPWSGDRAREQYF

J gene: TRBJ1-2
CDR3 length: 14
V gene: TRBV6-1
CDR3 protein: CASSGRGSEHGYTF

J gene: TRBJ1-4
CDR3 length: 15
V gene: TRBV6-7
CDR3 protein: CASTVYRVPNEKLFF

J gene: TRBJ2-7
CDR3 length: 13
V gene: TRBV7-6
CDR3 protein: CASSVGLDYEQYF

J gene: TRBJ2-3
CDR3 length: 16
V gene: TRBV27
CDR3 protein: CASSLSRTGGTDTQYF

J gene: TRBJ1-1
CDR3 length: 19
V gene: TRBV10-2
CDR3 protein: CASSEGRVSGLSLNTEAFF

J gene: TRBJ1-2
CDR3 length: 14
V gene: TRBV28
CDR3 protein: CASSFRIRNYGYTF

J gene: TRBJ1-5
CDR3 length: 15
V gene: TRBV2
CDR3 protein: CASSGDSAAREPQHF

J gene: TRBJ2-7
CDR3 length: 16
V gene: TRBV4-3
CDR3 protein: CASSQGAGGGLYEQYF

J gene: TRBJ2-2
CDR3 length: 14
V gene: TRBV5-4
CDR3 protein: CASSSSGGAGELFF

J gene: TRBJ2-3
CDR3 length: 15
V gene: TRBV6-6
CDR3 protein: CASTLRGAGTDTQYF

J gene: TRBJ2-7
CDR3 length: 13
V gene: TRBV5-6
CDR3 protein: CASSLGQSYEQYF

J gene: TRBJ1-2
CDR3 length: 18
V gene: TRBV7-9
CDR3 protein: CASSLGSTGQGISDGYTF

J gene: TRBJ2-3
CDR3 length: 15
V gene: TRBV11-3
CDR3 protein: CASSQKGPVGDTQYF

J gene: TRBJ1-4
CDR3 length: 14
V gene: TRBV5-1
CDR3 protein: CASSTGTDNEKLFF

J gene: TRBJ2-1
CDR3 length: 15
V gene: TRBV19
CDR3 protein: CASRTGTGSYNEQFF